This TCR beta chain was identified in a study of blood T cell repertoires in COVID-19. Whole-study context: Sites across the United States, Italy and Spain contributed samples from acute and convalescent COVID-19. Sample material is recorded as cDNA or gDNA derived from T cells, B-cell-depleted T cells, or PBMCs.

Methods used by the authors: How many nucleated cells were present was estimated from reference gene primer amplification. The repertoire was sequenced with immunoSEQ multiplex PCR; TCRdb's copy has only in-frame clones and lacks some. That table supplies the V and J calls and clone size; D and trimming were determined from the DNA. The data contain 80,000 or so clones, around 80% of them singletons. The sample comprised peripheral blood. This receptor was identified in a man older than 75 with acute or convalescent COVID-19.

The CDR3 protein is CASSPQGHSYEQYF. The CDR3, as DNA: TGTGCCAGCTCACCACAGGGACACTCCTACGAGCAGTACTTC. V is TRBV18 and J is TRBJ2-7; D is perhaps TRBD1 (6 bases). This CDR3 has 14 amino acids. The ends were cut back, 1 base at V and 0 bases at J, with 7 bases in the middle. Germline values: CDR1 KGHSH, CDR2 LQKENI. Full variable domain (missing parts from reference TRBV18 and TRBJ2-7): NAGVMQNPRHLVRRRGQEARLRCSPMKGHSHVYWYRQLPEEGLKFMVYLQKENIIDESGMPKERFSAEFPKEGPSILRIQQVVRGDSAAYFCASSPQGHSYEQYFGPGTRLTVT.